The entry below describes one T cell receptor beta chain. These data belong to a study of T cells expressing NK-cell markers. The CDR3 runs 14 residues. Germline V gene data show CDR1 as DFQATT and CDR2 as SNEGSKA (reference sequence). One entry per CDR3 protein, without DNA, is what TCRdb gives after re-calling the 5' RACE reads. Reported are under 200,000 distinct CDR3 sequences; the ten largest clones contain less than 20%. Sequences were obtained from blood T cells: a sorted CD56 or NKG2C T cell subset, CD4+ or CD8+ T cells, or bulk PBMC T cells (not recorded which). The V gene is TRBV20-1, the J gene TRBJ2-3; the D call from TCRdb, TRBD2, cannot be confirmed without DNA. The TCR comes from a woman aged 18 to 75 in good health. The CDR3 is CSVPVAGNTDTQYF.